These 8 T cell receptor beta chains originate from one sample sequenced in a study of blood T cells in healthy people across ages. Alongside a J-beta primer mix, a sample-barcoded 5' primer served in a second PCR lasting about 7 to 11 cycles. One entry per CDR3 protein, called by TCRdb with MiXCR from the 5' RACE reads. Seen here are about 670,000 distinct CDR3 sequences, roughly half observed once, and the top ten hold about 14%. Sequencing was carried out using blood. All receptors derive from a woman older than 75 in good health.

The chain joins TRBV7-3 to TRBJ2-1, with D hard to call. CDR1 is SGHTA, CDR2 FQGTGA, per germline. CDR3 length: 13 residues. V was trimmed by 4 bases and J by 8 bases, leaving 12 bases between them. The CDR3 loop reads CASSSTQRDEQFF. CDR3 nucleotide sequence: TGTGCCAGCAGCTCCACCCAAAGGGATGAGCAGTTCTTC.

This clonotype was found once. J is TRBJ2-1 and V is TRBV29-1; TRBD2 aligns across 10 bases. The V and J ends lost 4 bases and 8 bases, in that order; junction bases with no gene match: 8. This CDR3 comprises 14 residues. The germline CDR1 and CDR2 sequences are SQVTM and ANQGSEA. CDR3 sequence (DNA): TGCAGCGTTGCTGCTAGCGGGAGCGCCGATGAGCAGTTCTTC. Amino acids: CSVAASGSADEQFF.

This clonotype was observed a few times. This rearrangement joins TRBV10-3 to TRBJ2-5; no clear D gene. The V gene's germline CDR1 is ENHRY and CDR2 SYGVKD. The CDR3 covers 12 residues. V lost 4 bases and J lost 11, with 14 bases in between. This CDR3 reads CAISGSSNEQYF. The CDR3 bases are TGTGCCATCAGTGGGTCGAGCAATGAGCAGTACTTC.

The chain links TRBV7-2 to TRBJ2-3; no clear D gene. V shed 2 bases and J shed 0 bases, with 12 bases lying between them. This CDR3 is 16 amino acids long. CDR1 is SGHTA, CDR2 FQGNSA, per germline. The CDR3 region has the DNA TGTGCCAGCAGCTTAATCGCCACCCCTAGCACAGATACGCAGTATTTT. It encodes CASSLIATPSTDTQYF.

V is TRBV29-1 and J is TRBJ1-4; D call uncertain. V gave up 4 bases and J gave up 2 bases, with 8 bases separating them. The CDR3 loop spans 13 amino acids. Germline-derived CDR1 and CDR2 are SQVTM and ANQGSEA. This CDR3 reads CSVVPTTNEKLFF. CDR3 nucleotide sequence: TGCAGCGTTGTCCCCACGACTAATGAAAAACTGTTTTTT.

V usage is TRBV5-1 and J usage is TRBJ1-2, with D tentatively TRBD1 (5 bases). The germline V and J ends were trimmed by 0 bases and 0 bases, with 21 bases remaining between them. Germline assignment: CDR1 SGHRS and CDR2 YFSETQ. This CDR3 is 19 amino acids long. The CDR3 sequence is CASSLAGQRTGSPNYGYTF. The CDR3 region has the DNA TGCGCCAGCAGCTTGGCCGGCCAGCGTACAGGAAGCCCTAACTATGGCTACACCTTC.

The V and J genes are TRBV4-3 and TRBJ2-4, with 7 positions matching TRBD1. Gene TRBJ2-7 matches the end of the DNA better, so the J call may be wrong. This CDR3 has 15 residues. Germline V gene data show CDR1 as LGHNA and CDR2 as YSLEER. Written as DNA, the CDR3 is TGCGCCAGCAGCCCGACGGGGAACAGGGGTTACGAGCAGTACTTC. Protein product: CASSPTGNRGYEQYF.

This clonotype appeared many times. The chain employs TRBV5-1 and TRBJ1-2; D is ambiguous. V lost 6 bases and J lost 0, with 12 bases in between. Looked up from germline, CDR1 is SGHRS and CDR2 is YFSETQ. This CDR3 region has 14 residues. In nucleotides, the CDR3 is TGCGCCAGCAATATGGACGTCGCTAACTATGGCTACACCTTC. Translation: CASNMDVANYGYTF.